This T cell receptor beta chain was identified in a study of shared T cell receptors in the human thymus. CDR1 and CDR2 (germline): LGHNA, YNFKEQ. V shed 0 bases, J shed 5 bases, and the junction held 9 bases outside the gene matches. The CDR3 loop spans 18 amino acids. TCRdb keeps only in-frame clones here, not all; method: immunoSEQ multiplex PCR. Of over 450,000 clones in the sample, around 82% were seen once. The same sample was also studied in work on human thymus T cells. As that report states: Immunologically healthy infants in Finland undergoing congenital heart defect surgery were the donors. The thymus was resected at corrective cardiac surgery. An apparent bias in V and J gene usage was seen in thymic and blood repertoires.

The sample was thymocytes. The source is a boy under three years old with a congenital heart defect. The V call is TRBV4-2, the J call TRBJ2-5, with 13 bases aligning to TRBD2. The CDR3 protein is CASSQDGLAGEEGETQYF. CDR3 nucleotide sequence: TGTGCCAGCAGCCAAGATGGACTAGCGGGAGAGGAGGGGGAGACCCAGTACTTC.